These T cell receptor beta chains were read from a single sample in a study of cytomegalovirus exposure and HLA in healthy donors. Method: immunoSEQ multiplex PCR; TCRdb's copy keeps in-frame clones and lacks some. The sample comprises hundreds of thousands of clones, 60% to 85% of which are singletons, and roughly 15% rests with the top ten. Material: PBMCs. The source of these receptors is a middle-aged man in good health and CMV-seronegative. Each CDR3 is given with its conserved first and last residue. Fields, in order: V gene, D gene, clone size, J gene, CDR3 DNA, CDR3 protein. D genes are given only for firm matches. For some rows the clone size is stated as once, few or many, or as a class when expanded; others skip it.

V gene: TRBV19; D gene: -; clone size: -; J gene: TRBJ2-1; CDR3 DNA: TGTGCCAGTAGCGTCGGGATGCCCTACAATGAGCAGTTCTTC; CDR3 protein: CASSVGMPYNEQFF
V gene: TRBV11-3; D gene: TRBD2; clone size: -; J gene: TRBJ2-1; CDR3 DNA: TGTGCCAGCAGCACAGCCGGGACTAGCGGGGGGTCCTTGGGGAATGAGCAGTTCTTC; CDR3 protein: CASSTAGTSGGSLGNEQFF
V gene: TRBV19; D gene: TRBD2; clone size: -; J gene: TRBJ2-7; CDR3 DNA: TGTGCCAGTAACCCTGGGACTAGGGGCGAGCAGTACTTC; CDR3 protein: CASNPGTRGEQYF
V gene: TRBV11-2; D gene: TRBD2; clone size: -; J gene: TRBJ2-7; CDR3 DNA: TGTGCCAGCGCCGGACTAGCGGGGGGTAACTTCGGGGAGCAGTACTTC; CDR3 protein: CASAGLAGGNFGEQYF
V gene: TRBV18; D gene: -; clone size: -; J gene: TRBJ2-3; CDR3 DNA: TGTGCCAGCTCACGGGGACATAACACAGATACGCAGTATTTT; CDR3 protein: CASSRGHNTDTQYF
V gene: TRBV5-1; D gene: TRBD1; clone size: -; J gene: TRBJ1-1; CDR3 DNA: TGCGCCAGCAGCGGGACAGGGGATAACACTGAAGCTTTCTTT; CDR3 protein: CASSGTGDNTEAFF
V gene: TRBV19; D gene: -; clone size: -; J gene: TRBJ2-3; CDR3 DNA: TGTGCCACCATCGGGACTAGCACAGATACGCAGTATTTT; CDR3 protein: CATIGTSTDTQYF
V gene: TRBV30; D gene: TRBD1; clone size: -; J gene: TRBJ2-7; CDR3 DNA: TGTGCCAGTGACAGGGACGCCTACGAGCAGTACTTC; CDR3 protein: CASDRDAYEQYF
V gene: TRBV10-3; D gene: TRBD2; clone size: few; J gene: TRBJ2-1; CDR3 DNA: TGTGCCATCAGTGAGTCGAGCGGGGGGAGGGAGCAGTTCTTC; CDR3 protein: CAISESSGGREQFF
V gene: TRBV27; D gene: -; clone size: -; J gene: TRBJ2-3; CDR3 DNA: TGTGCCAGCAGCCTAGCCGGGGTCAGAGTCCCAGATACGCAGTATTTT; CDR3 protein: CASSLAGVRVPDTQYF
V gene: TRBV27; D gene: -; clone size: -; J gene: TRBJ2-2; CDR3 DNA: TGTGCCAGCAGTACTCGTTCTACCGGGGAGCTGTTTTTT; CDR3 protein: CASSTRSTGELFF
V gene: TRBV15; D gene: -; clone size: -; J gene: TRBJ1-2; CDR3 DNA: TGTGCCACCAGCAGGGGTTCTACAGGCGACTATGGCTACACCTTC; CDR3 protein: CATSRGSTGDYGYTF
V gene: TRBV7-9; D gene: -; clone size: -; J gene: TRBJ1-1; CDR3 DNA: TGTGCCAGCAGCTTAGAATGGACCAGGGAGGTAATAACTGAAGCTTTCTTT; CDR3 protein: CASSLEWTREVITEAFF
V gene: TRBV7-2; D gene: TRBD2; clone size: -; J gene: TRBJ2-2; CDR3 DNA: TGTGCCAGCAGCTCCCTGTTGCGGGAGAGGACCGGGGAGCTGTTTTTT; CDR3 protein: CASSSLLRERTGELFF
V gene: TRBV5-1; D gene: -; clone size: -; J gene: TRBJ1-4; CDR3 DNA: TGCGCCAGCAGCACCGGACAGAACAATAATGAAAAACTGTTTTTT; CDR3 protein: CASSTGQNNNEKLFF
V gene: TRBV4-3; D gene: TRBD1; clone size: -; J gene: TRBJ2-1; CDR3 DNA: TGCGCCAGCAGCCCGGGGACAGGGGGCCTTAATGAGCAGTTCTTC; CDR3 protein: CASSPGTGGLNEQFF
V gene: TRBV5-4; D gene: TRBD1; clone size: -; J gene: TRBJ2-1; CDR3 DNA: TGTGCCAGCAGCGAACCGGGACAGGGGGTTAGTGAGCAGTTCTTC; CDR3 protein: CASSEPGQGVSEQFF
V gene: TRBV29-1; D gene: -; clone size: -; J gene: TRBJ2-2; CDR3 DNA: TGCAGCGTTCGAACAGCGAACACCGGGGAGCTGTTTTTT; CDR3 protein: CSVRTANTGELFF
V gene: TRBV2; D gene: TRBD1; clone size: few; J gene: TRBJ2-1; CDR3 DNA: TGTGCCAGCAGTCCAACCGGCAGGGGGCTTCGGTTCTTC; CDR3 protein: CASSPTGRGLRFF
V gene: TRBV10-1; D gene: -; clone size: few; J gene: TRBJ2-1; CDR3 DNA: TGCGCCAGCAGTGAAGACGGCGGGATAGGGGATGAGCAGTTCTTC; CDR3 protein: CASSEDGGIGDEQFF
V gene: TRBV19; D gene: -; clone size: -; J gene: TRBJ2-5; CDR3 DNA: TGTGCCACCACAGAACAAGAGACCCAGTACTTC; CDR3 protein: CATTEQETQYF
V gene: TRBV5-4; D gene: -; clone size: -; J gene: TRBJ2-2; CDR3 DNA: TGTGCCAGCAGCTTGTTGGCAGGGCCCGGGGAGCTGTTTTTT; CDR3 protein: CASSLLAGPGELFF
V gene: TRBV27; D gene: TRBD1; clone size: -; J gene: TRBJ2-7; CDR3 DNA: TGTGCCAGCAGTCAGGGAACAGGGGGATACGAGCAGTACTTC; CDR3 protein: CASSQGTGGYEQYF
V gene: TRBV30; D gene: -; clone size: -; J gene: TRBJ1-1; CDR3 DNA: TGTGCCTGCAGCGGGGGGCTCCAAATCCCTGAAGCTTTCTTT; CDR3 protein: CACSGGLQIPEAFF
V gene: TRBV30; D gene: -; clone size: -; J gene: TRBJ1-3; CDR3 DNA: TGTGCCTGGAGTATCGGGACATCCACCTCTGGAAACACCATATATTTT; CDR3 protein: CAWSIGTSTSGNTIYF
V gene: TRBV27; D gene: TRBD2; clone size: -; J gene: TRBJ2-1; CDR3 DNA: TGTGCCAGCAGTTCCATTAGCGGGAGGGCCGGTCCGAGCTCCTACAATGAGCAGTTCTTC; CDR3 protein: CASSSISGRAGPSSYNEQFF
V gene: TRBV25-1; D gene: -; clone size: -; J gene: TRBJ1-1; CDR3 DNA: TGTGCCAGCAGTGAAACGGGGGGGGCTGACACTGAAGCTTTCTTT; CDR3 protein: CASSETGGADTEAFF
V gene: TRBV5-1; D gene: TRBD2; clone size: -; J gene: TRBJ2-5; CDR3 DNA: TGCGCCAGCAGCTTGGGACTAGCGGGAGTCGGAGAGACCCAGTACTTC; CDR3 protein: CASSLGLAGVGETQYF
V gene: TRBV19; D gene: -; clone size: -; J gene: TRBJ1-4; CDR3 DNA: TGTGCCAGTAGTATATTCGTAAGCGGCGGAGCTAATGAAAAACTGTTTTTT; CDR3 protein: CASSIFVSGGANEKLFF
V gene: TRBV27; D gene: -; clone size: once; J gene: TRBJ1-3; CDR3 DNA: TGTGCCAGCAGTTATACAGGGAACTCTGGAAACACCATATATTTT; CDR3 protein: CASSYTGNSGNTIYF
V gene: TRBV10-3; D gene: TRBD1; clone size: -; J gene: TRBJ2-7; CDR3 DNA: TGTGCCATCAGTGATCCGGGACAGGGGACCTACGAGCAGTACTTC; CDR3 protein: CAISDPGQGTYEQYF
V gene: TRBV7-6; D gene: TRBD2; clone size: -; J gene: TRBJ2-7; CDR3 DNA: TGTGCCAGCAGCTACACCTGGGGGGGGGAGTACGAGCAGTACTTC; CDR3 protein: CASSYTWGGEYEQYF
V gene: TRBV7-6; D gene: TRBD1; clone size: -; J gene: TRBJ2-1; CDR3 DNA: TGTGCCAGCAGCTCCCTACCGGGACAGGGCTACAATGAGCAGTTCTTC; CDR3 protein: CASSSLPGQGYNEQFF
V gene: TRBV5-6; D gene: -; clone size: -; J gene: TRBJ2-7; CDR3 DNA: TGTGCCAGCAGCTTGGTGGCAGGCAAGGAGCAGTACTTC; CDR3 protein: CASSLVAGKEQYF
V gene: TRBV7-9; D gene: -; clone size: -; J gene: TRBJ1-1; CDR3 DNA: TGTGCCAGCAGCGTCAGTCCCGGGACAAAGAACACTGAAGCTTTCTTT; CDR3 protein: CASSVSPGTKNTEAFF
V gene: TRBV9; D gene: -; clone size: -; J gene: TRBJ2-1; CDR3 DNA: TGTGCCAGCAGCGTAGGAGGGCCGCAGTTCTTC; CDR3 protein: CASSVGGPQFF
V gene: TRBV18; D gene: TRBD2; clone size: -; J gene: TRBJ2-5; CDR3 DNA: TGTGCCAGCCAAGGGCTAGCGGGGCTTCAAGAGACCCAGTACTTC; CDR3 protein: CASQGLAGLQETQYF
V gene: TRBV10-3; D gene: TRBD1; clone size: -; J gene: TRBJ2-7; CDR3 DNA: TGTGCCATCAGTGAGTCGGGAACAGGGGTCGAGCAGTACTTC; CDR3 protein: CAISESGTGVEQYF
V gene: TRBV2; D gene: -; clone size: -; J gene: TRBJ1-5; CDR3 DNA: TGTGCCAGCAACGAAAGGGAGGGCAATCAGCCCCAGCATTTT; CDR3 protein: CASNEREGNQPQHF
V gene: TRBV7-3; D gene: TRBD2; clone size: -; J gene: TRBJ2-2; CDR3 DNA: TGTGCCACCAGATCCGGGACTAGCGGAAGGAACACCGGGGAGCTGTTTTTT; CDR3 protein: CATRSGTSGRNTGELFF
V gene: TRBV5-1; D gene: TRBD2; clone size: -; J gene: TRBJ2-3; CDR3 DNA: TGCGCCAGCAGCTCGACTAGCGACGGCGATACGCAGTATTTT; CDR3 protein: CASSSTSDGDTQYF
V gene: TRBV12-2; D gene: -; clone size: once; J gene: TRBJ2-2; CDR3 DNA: TGTGCAAGTCGCTTCTACGGACTCGCGGACACCGGGGAGCTGTTTTTT; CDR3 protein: CASRFYGLADTGELFF
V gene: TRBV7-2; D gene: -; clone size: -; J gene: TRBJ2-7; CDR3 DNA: TGTGCCAGCAGTAAAGGGGCATGGGGCGTCGAGCAGTACTTC; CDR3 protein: CASSKGAWGVEQYF
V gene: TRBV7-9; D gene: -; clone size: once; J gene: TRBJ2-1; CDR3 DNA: TGTGCCAGCGGGAGCTCCTACAATGAGCAGTTCTTC; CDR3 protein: CASGSSYNEQFF
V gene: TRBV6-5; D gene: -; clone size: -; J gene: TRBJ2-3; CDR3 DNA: TGTGCCAGCAGCCCCGAGGGTCGCTCGGAAGATACGCAGTATTTT; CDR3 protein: CASSPEGRSEDTQYF
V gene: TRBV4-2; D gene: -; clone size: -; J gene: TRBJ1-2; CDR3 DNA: TGTGCCAGCAGCCCGGGTGGACTTGTCGAGGGCTATGGCTACACCTTC; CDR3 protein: CASSPGGLVEGYGYTF
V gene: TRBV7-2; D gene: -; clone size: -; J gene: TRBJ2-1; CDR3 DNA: TGTGCCAGCAGCCGTACAGGGTTAGGGGCCTACAATGAGCAGTTCTTC; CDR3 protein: CASSRTGLGAYNEQFF
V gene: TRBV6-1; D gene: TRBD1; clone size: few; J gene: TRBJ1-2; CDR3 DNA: TGTGCCAGCCAGACCACCGACAGGGGGCTTCGCTACACCTTC; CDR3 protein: CASQTTDRGLRYTF
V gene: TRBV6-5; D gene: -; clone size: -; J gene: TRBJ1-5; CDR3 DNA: TGTGCCAGCAGAACAGGGATAGGGCAGCCCCAGCATTTT; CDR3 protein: CASRTGIGQPQHF